The sequence of this T cell receptor (beta chain) was determined in a study of lymphopenia after photon versus proton radiotherapy. Sequenced by immunoSEQ multiplex PCR; TCRdb stores in-frame clones only, minus some. The sample holds around 23,000 clones; about 93% are singletons and the top ten take approximately 9.4%. This clone was counted only a few times. The antigen is unknown. Overall study findings and caveats: Oligoclonal CD8+ Temra expansion after nadir drove photon patients' diversity drop.

The sequence derives from a woman aged 65 to 85 with pancreatic cancer. Some clones in this sample may be carry-over from other donors' samples. Source: peripheral blood, taken from a patient treated with proton-based radiotherapy.

DNA of the CDR3: TGTGCCAGCCCCGGCCGGGACAGCAACTATGGCTACACCTTC. Its translation: CASPGRDSNYGYTF. This chain links TRBV2 with TRBJ1-2; 7 nucleotides align to TRBD1. This CDR3 spans 14 amino acids. Germline CDR1 and CDR2: SNHLY and FYNNEI. The V gene end was trimmed by 8 bases and the J gene end by 2 bases; junction bases not matched to a gene: 8.